This TCR beta chain was observed in a study of Ad26.COV2.S vaccination and SARS-CoV-2 variants. Notes on the study in general: Placebo recipients had lower spike-specific TCR breadth than vaccine recipients.

The CDR3 is made up of 12 amino acids. In germline, CDR1 is LGHDT, CDR2 YNNKEL (reference sequence). V dropped 4 bases and J dropped 2 bases, with 5 bases sitting between them. Notes on this clone: Its specificity is not known.

The treatment here: over 15 received Ad26.COV2.S at low or high dose, single or two shots; about five received placebo; per-sample allocation not given. Vaccine and placebo recipients were sampled on day 63 after the first injection. Ad26 vector vaccine expressed Wuhan-strain SARS-CoV-2 spike. Assay: immunoSEQ multiplex PCR; the TCRdb copy retains only in-frame clones and omits some. This sample has around 270,000 clones, with 87% found just once. This clonotype originated in a person aged 18-60 years who received the Ad26.COV2.S COVID-19 vaccine or a placebo. The chain uses TRBV3-1 (or the pseudogene TRBV3-2) and TRBJ1-2; D gene ambiguous. The sequencing used peripheral blood, collected in a trial of Ad26.COV2.S vaccine versus placebo. CDR3 protein: CASSLLNYGYTF. The CDR3 DNA reads TGTGCCAGCAGCCTTTTGAACTATGGCTACACCTTC.